The rows below give T cell receptor beta chains drawn from one sample of a study of sequential checkpoint blockade in melanoma. The protocol was immunoSEQ multiplex PCR, while the TCRdb copy is restricted to in-frame clones and leaves out a portion. Among tens of thousands of clones, around 70% were seen once, and the ten largest hold about 20%. The sequences come from CD8+ T cells sorted from blood (inferred from file names), collected from a patient given nivolumab and ipilimumab in sequence. Receptor source: a human donor with melanoma. CDR3s include the opening cysteine and the closing phenylalanine or tryptophan. Fields, in order: D gene, V gene, clone size, J gene, CDR3 DNA, CDR3 protein. The D gene is left open where the match is weak. Rows may omit the clone size; those that give it use once, few, many or a size class.

.,TRBV19,.,TRBJ2-1,TGTGCCAGTAGTATCCTTGGGACTTACAATGAGCAGTTCTTC,CASSILGTYNEQFF
.,TRBV18,.,TRBJ2-6,TGTGCCAGCTCACCCCCATCCTACTCTGGGGCCAACGTCCTGACTTTC,CASSPPSYSGANVLTF
TRBD1,TRBV5-6,.,TRBJ1-6,TGTGCCAGCAGCCTAGGGGACAGATATTCACCCCTCCACTTT,CASSLGDRYSPLHF
TRBD1,TRBV19,once,TRBJ1-4,TGTGCCAGCCACACTATAAAAACAGGGGGCGCCGGAAATGAAAAACTGTTTTTT,CASHTIKTGGAGNEKLFF
.,TRBV28,.,TRBJ2-2,TGTGCCAGCAGTCCAACCCGGGACACTAACACCGGGGAGCTGTTTTTT,CASSPTRDTNTGELFF
TRBD2,TRBV2,.,TRBJ2-3,TGTGCCAGCAGGCGAAGCCCTTCCCTCACCACCGGGACTAGCGGGGGGGCCCGCACAGATACGCAGTATTTT,CASRRSPSLTTGTSGGARTDTQYF
.,TRBV19,once,TRBJ2-7,TGTGCCAGTAGCTTTGCGGTCTCCTACGAGCAGTACTTC,CASSFAVSYEQYF
TRBD1,TRBV14,.,TRBJ2-7,TGTGCCAGCGGGGTTGGGGACAGTATGTACGAGCAGTACTTC,CASGVGDSMYEQYF
.,TRBV10-3,.,TRBJ2-3,TGTGCCATCAAGACACCACTTAATACGCAGTATTTT,CAIKTPLNTQYF
.,TRBV5-1,.,TRBJ1-1,TGCGCCAGCAGCGCCCGGGGGATCGTGAACACTGAAGCTTTCTTT,CASSARGIVNTEAFF
.,TRBV5-1,.,TRBJ1-1,TGCGCCAGCAGCTTGGCCGGGAGTGCAGGCACTGAAGCTTTCTTT,CASSLAGSAGTEAFF
.,TRBV7-9,.,TRBJ2-7,TGTGCCAGTAGGATGGGGGGCGAGCAGTACTTC,CASRMGGEQYF
.,TRBV9,.,TRBJ1-2,TGTGCCAGCAGCGCCCAGGGTGCGTCTCATGGCTACACCTTC,CASSAQGASHGYTF
.,TRBV7-8,few,TRBJ2-1,TGTGCCAGCAGCTTATCGTCCAGGGATGACAATGAGCAGTTCTTC,CASSLSSRDDNEQFF
.,TRBV2,once,TRBJ2-1,TGTGCCAGCAGTGAAATCGACAATGAGCAGTTCTTC,CASSEIDNEQFF
.,TRBV6-6,.,TRBJ1-5,TGTGCCAGCAGTTCCAGTGAGCCCCAGCATTTT,CASSSSEPQHF
TRBD1,TRBV27,.,TRBJ2-2,TGTGCCAGCAGTGCCGGGACAGGGATTGGAACCGGGGAGCTGTTTTTT,CASSAGTGIGTGELFF
.,TRBV27,.,TRBJ2-5,TGTGCCAGCAGTTTATCGGGATGGGGGACTTTGCAAGAGACCCAGTACTTC,CASSLSGWGTLQETQYF
.,TRBV4-2,few,TRBJ1-4,TGTGCCAGCAGCTTGAGGGAGCTAGGACAGATGGGAGAAAAACTGTTTTTT,CASSLRELGQMGEKLFF
TRBD1,TRBV5-4,.,TRBJ1-1,TGTGCCAGCAGCGCCATGACAGGGGGATCTGGTGAAGCTTTCTTT,CASSAMTGGSGEAFF
.,TRBV29-1,.,TRBJ1-4,TGCAGCGTTCGGCTGGAGGAAAAACTGTTTTTT,CSVRLEEKLFF
TRBD1,TRBV4-1,.,TRBJ1-2,TGCGCCAGCAGCCAAGGCTGGACAGGTACACGAGGCTACACCTTC,CASSQGWTGTRGYTF
.,TRBV9,.,TRBJ1-6,TGTGCCAGCAGCGTAGGAGTGAGCTCCTATAATTCACCCCTCCACTTT,CASSVGVSSYNSPLHF
TRBD1,TRBV6-1,.,TRBJ2-7,TGTGCCATCAGTGATCCTGGGACAGGGGGCAACGAGCAGTACTTC,CAISDPGTGGNEQYF
TRBD2,TRBV11-2,once,TRBJ2-2,TGTGCCAGCTTTCCCCTACCCCCGGGACTAATGAACACCGGGGAGCTGTTTTTT,CASFPLPPGLMNTGELFF
.,TRBV6-5,.,TRBJ2-2,TGTGCCAGCAGTTACGGACAGATCAACACCGGGGAGCTGTTTTTT,CASSYGQINTGELFF
.,TRBV7-3,.,TRBJ2-1,TGTGCCAGCAGCCGCGAGAGGGTCGGGGGAGCCTACAATGAGCAGTTCTTC,CASSRERVGGAYNEQFF
.,TRBV4-3,.,TRBJ2-1,TGCGCCAGCAGCCCTGGGGCTAAAAACAATGAGCAGTTCTTC,CASSPGAKNNEQFF
TRBD2,TRBV19,large,TRBJ2-1,TGTGCCAGTAGTATGTGGCTAGCGGGGGGCCTCTCCTACAATGAGCAGTTCTTC,CASSMWLAGGLSYNEQFF
TRBD1,TRBV28,.,TRBJ1-2,TGTGCCAGCAGTTTAATCCCGACAGGGGGCTTCTATGGCTACACCTTC,CASSLIPTGGFYGYTF
.,TRBV19,.,TRBJ1-2,TGTGCCAGTAGTACCCAAGGACAGACCTATGGCTACACCTTC,CASSTQGQTYGYTF
.,TRBV7-2,.,TRBJ2-7,TGTGCCAGCAGCCCCGACTTGAGTCGGCAGTACTTC,CASSPDLSRQYF